This TCR beta chain was observed in a study of T-cell reconstitution after alpha-beta-depleted transplantation in children. Broader study findings: Several hundred rapidly expanded clones from non-depleted graft cells reportedly supplied alpha-beta T cells about two months post-transplant.

This sample's TCRbeta library carried unique molecular identifier barcodes. TCRdb passed the PCR reads through MiXCR, listing each CDR3 protein once. The repertoire includes over 400,000 distinct CDR3 sequences, over 40% of them detected once, and under 30% sits in the top ten. V was shortened by 3 bases and J by 7 bases, with 13 bases between the two germline ends. The CDR3 extends over 14 amino acids. Germline CDR1 SNHLY, CDR2 FYNNEI. On this clonotype itself: The antigen remains unidentified.

The chain joins TRBV2 to TRBJ2-1; D remains unclear. Sequencing was performed on PBMCs, taken before TCRalphabeta/CD19-depleted stem cell transplant. This sequence originates from a girl aged 2 to 9 with aplastic anemia, due to receive a stem cell transplant. The CDR3 DNA sequence: TGTGCCAGCAGTGATAGTACCCCTGGGAATGAGCAGTTCTTC. Its protein is CASSDSTPGNEQFF.